These T cell receptor beta chains were read from a single sample in a study of cytomegalovirus exposure and HLA in healthy donors. Produced via immunoSEQ multiplex PCR; TCRdb's table is partial and in-frame only. The sample has 150,000 to 200,000 clones; 65% to 70% are singletons. The sample taken for sequencing was PBMCs. These receptors originate from a woman younger than 30 in good health and CMV-seropositive. Both conserved end residues are part of each CDR3. The D gene is left open where the match is weak. The size of a clone is reported for some rows only, either as once, few or many, or as a class for expanded clones.

clone_size,v_call,j_call,d_call,cdr3_aa,cdr3_nt
few,TRBV7-9,TRBJ2-5,-,CASSLKGPVETQYF,TGTGCCAGCAGCTTGAAGGGGCCCGTGGAGACCCAGTACTTC
few,TRBV5-4,TRBJ2-2,-,CASSFEGMGTGELFF,TGTGCCAGCAGCTTTGAGGGAATGGGTACCGGGGAGCTGTTTTTT
few,TRBV27,TRBJ2-1,TRBD2,CASSNLAEMMYNEQFF,TGTGCCAGCAGTAACCTAGCGGAAATGATGTACAATGAGCAGTTCTTC
-,TRBV11-2,TRBJ2-1,TRBD2,CASSLVLRREGLNEQFF,TGTGCCAGCAGCTTAGTATTAAGGCGGGAGGGCCTCAATGAGCAGTTCTTC
-,TRBV27,TRBJ2-7,-,CASSLKGHPWSYEQYF,TGTGCCAGCAGTTTAAAGGGACACCCTTGGTCCTACGAGCAGTACTTC
-,TRBV13,TRBJ2-5,TRBD2,CASSSRLAGSGETQYF,TGTGCCAGCAGCTCCCGACTAGCGGGATCGGGAGAGACCCAGTACTTC
-,TRBV5-1,TRBJ2-6,TRBD1,CASSSRTGRSSGANVLTF,TGCGCCAGCAGCTCGAGGACAGGGAGGAGCTCTGGGGCCAACGTCCTGACTTTC
-,TRBV18,TRBJ1-2,TRBD1,CASSPGTGAQESYGYTF,TGTGCCAGCTCACCCGGGACAGGGGCTCAAGAGAGCTATGGCTACACCTTC
once,TRBV6-5,TRBJ1-2,TRBD1,CASRKDRDTNYGYTF,TGTGCCAGCAGAAAAGACAGGGACACTAACTATGGCTACACCTTC
-,TRBV19,TRBJ1-1,-,CASSIGGLGAFF,TGTGCCAGTAGTATAGGGGGACTTGGAGCTTTCTTT
-,TRBV5-4,TRBJ2-1,-,CASSLSPGTEQFF,TGTGCCAGCAGCTTGAGTCCGGGTACTGAGCAGTTCTTC
-,TRBV7-7,TRBJ1-1,-,CASSLGTNTEAFF,TGTGCTAGCAGCTTAGGGACTAACACTGAAGCTTTCTTT
-,TRBV30,TRBJ2-1,-,CAWRTLATRGNEQFF,TGTGCCTGGAGGACCCTAGCGACGAGGGGAAATGAGCAGTTCTTC
-,TRBV5-1,TRBJ2-1,TRBD2,CASSLPRTSGNNEQFF,TGCGCCAGCAGCTTGCCCCGGACTAGCGGCAACAATGAGCAGTTCTTC
-,TRBV14,TRBJ2-7,TRBD2,CASSQELGSGGPYRSSYEQYF,TGTGCCAGCAGCCAAGAGTTGGGGAGCGGGGGGCCCTATAGGAGCTCCTACGAGCAGTACTTC
few,TRBV6-5,TRBJ1-6,TRBD1,CASSSQGARGSPLHF,TGTGCCAGCAGTTCACAGGGGGCAAGGGGTTCACCCCTCCACTTT
-,TRBV7-2,TRBJ2-1,-,CASSLSGGYYNEQFF,TGTGCCAGCAGCTTATCGGGGGGCTACTACAATGAGCAGTTCTTC
-,TRBV11-2,TRBJ2-3,-,CASSLIPGPATDTQYF,TGTGCCAGCAGCTTAATTCCAGGGCCTGCCACAGATACGCAGTATTTT
-,TRBV6-5,TRBJ2-7,-,CASSYSAQATLYEQYF,TGTGCCAGCAGTTACTCGGCGCAGGCGACCCTCTACGAGCAGTACTTC
few,TRBV4-3,TRBJ2-3,TRBD2,CASSPLLSSGGISDTQYF,TGCGCCAGCAGCCCCTTACTATCGAGCGGGGGAATTTCAGATACGCAGTATTTT
-,TRBV7-9,TRBJ2-1,TRBD1,CASSPEGDRGLQFF,TGTGCCAGCAGCCCAGAGGGGGACAGGGGGCTTCAGTTCTTC
-,TRBV4-2,TRBJ1-2,-,CASSQETAYNYGYTF,TGTGCCAGCAGCCAAGAGACAGCCTATAACTATGGCTACACCTTC
-,TRBV28,TRBJ2-7,-,CASIKDRGLNSYEQYF,TGTGCCAGCATCAAAGATAGGGGCCTCAACTCCTACGAGCAGTACTTC
-,TRBV2,TRBJ2-5,-,CASSEQGETQYF,TGTGCCAGCAGTGAACAGGGAGAGACCCAGTACTTC
few,TRBV16,TRBJ1-5,TRBD1,CASSVRTGGSNQPQHF,TGTGCCAGCAGCGTTAGGACAGGGGGGAGCAATCAGCCCCAGCATTTT
-,TRBV6-5,TRBJ2-5,-,CASRTGEGTQYF,TGTGCCAGCAGGACAGGGGAGGGGACCCAGTACTTC
-,TRBV28,TRBJ1-2,TRBD1,CASSLAGTGGDYGYTF,TGTGCCAGCAGCCTAGCCGGGACAGGGGGTGACTATGGCTACACCTTC
-,TRBV4-2,TRBJ2-1,TRBD2,CASSQESAGDYNEQFF,TGTGCCAGCAGCCAAGAGTCAGCGGGGGATTACAATGAGCAGTTCTTC
-,TRBV28,TRBJ2-1,TRBD2,CASSLGAWVAGYNEQFF,TGTGCCAGCAGTTTGGGAGCTTGGGTAGCGGGGTACAATGAGCAGTTCTTC
-,TRBV4-2,TRBJ1-2,-,CASSQERLQTNYGYTF,TGTGCCAGCAGCCAAGAGAGGTTGCAAACTAACTATGGCTACACCTTC
few,TRBV6-6,TRBJ1-1,-,CASSYSFNRVPTEAFF,TGTGCCAGCAGTTACTCATTCAACAGGGTACCCACTGAAGCTTTCTTT
-,TRBV4-1,TRBJ1-3,-,CASSQDLNGSGRKNTIYF,TGCGCCAGCAGCCAAGATCTGAATGGGTCAGGGAGGAAAAACACCATATATTTT
few,TRBV6-7,TRBJ2-7,TRBD1,CASSYRGQSYEQYF,TGTGCCAGCAGTTACCGGGGACAGTCCTACGAGCAGTACTTC
-,TRBV25-1,TRBJ1-2,-,CASSKIEAQGPSPYGYTF,TGTGCCAGCAGTAAAATAGAGGCCCAGGGCCCGTCGCCTTATGGCTACACCTTC
few,TRBV6-1,TRBJ2-3,-,CASIGAMPFTDTQYF,TGTGCCAGCATAGGAGCTATGCCCTTCACAGATACGCAGTATTTT
-,TRBV5-4,TRBJ2-7,-,CASSFGQAHYEQYF,TGTGCCAGCAGCTTTGGCCAGGCTCACTACGAGCAGTACTTC
-,TRBV4-1,TRBJ2-5,TRBD2,CASSQVGPPLAGGGETQYF,TGCGCCAGCAGCCAAGTAGGTCCACCTCTAGCGGGAGGTGGAGAGACCCAGTACTTC
few,TRBV6-5,TRBJ2-2,-,CASSYSRNTGELFF,TGTGCCAGCAGTTACTCGAGGAACACCGGGGAGCTGTTTTTT
-,TRBV6-6,TRBJ1-1,TRBD1,CASIRQGAFTEAFF,TGTGCCAGCATCAGACAGGGGGCGTTCACTGAAGCTTTCTTT
few,TRBV27,TRBJ2-7,TRBD1,CASSFRGQSNYEQYF,TGTGCCAGCAGTTTTCGGGGACAGTCTAACTACGAGCAGTACTTC
-,TRBV7-8,TRBJ2-7,-,CASSRVEGSYEQYF,TGTGCCAGCAGCAGAGTAGAGGGTTCCTACGAGCAGTACTTC
-,TRBV27,TRBJ1-1,-,CASSSLFRDTEAFF,TGTGCCAGCAGTTCGCTTTTCCGGGACACTGAAGCTTTCTTT
-,TRBV6-5,TRBJ1-2,TRBD1,CASTYSGTGNYGYTF,TGTGCCAGCACTTACTCAGGGACAGGGAACTATGGCTACACCTTC
-,TRBV19,TRBJ1-5,TRBD1,CASRVDRGGDQPQHF,TGTGCCAGTAGAGTCGACAGGGGCGGGGATCAGCCCCAGCATTTT
once,TRBV27,TRBJ1-2,-,CASSPGGGRNYGYTF,TGTGCCAGCAGCCCTGGGGGGGGTAGAAACTATGGCTACACCTTC
-,TRBV5-1,TRBJ2-7,-,CASSPRWGHLRYEQYF,TGCGCCAGCAGCCCGAGGTGGGGACACCTACGGTACGAGCAGTACTTC
once,TRBV6-5,TRBJ2-7,TRBD1,CASKRQGSYEQYF,TGTGCCAGCAAGAGACAGGGGTCCTACGAGCAGTACTTC
-,TRBV5-1,TRBJ1-2,-,CASSHIQGPDGYTF,TGCGCCAGCAGCCACATACAGGGTCCAGATGGCTACACCTTC
-,TRBV5-6,TRBJ1-1,-,CASSLGSIAEAFF,TGTGCCAGCAGCTTGGGTAGTATAGCTGAAGCTTTCTTT
-,TRBV5-1,TRBJ2-2,TRBD2,CASSLGLAGANTGELFF,TGCGCCAGCAGCTTGGGACTAGCGGGAGCGAACACCGGGGAGCTGTTTTTT
-,TRBV9,TRBJ1-2,TRBD1,CASSGGTGNGYTF,TGTGCCAGCAGCGGGGGGACAGGGAATGGCTACACCTTC
-,TRBV30,TRBJ1-2,TRBD1,CAWSRGHGDYGYTF,TGTGCCTGGAGTAGGGGGCATGGGGACTATGGCTACACCTTC
-,TRBV25-1,TRBJ1-3,-,CASRTDSPGGNTIYF,TGTGCCAGCAGGACGGACAGTCCGGGTGGAAACACCATATATTTT
-,TRBV9,TRBJ1-1,-,CASSRDGTEAFF,TGTGCCAGCAGCCGGGATGGGACTGAAGCTTTCTTT
-,TRBV25-1,TRBJ2-7,TRBD2,CASSELAVREQYF,TGTGCCAGCAGTGAACTAGCGGTAAGGGAGCAGTACTTC
-,TRBV6-6,TRBJ1-1,-,CASSDLRQLNTEAFF,TGTGCCAGCAGTGACTTGCGGCAGCTGAACACTGAAGCTTTCTTT
-,TRBV7-3,TRBJ2-3,-,CASSMDSPDTQYF,TGTGCCAGCAGCATGGACTCTCCGGATACGCAGTATTTT
-,TRBV30,TRBJ1-6,-,CAWSALNSPLHF,TGTGCCTGGAGCGCACTTAATTCACCCCTCCACTTT
-,TRBV30,TRBJ1-5,-,CAWSGQGRQPQHF,TGTGCCTGGAGTGGGCAGGGGCGCCAGCCCCAGCATTTT